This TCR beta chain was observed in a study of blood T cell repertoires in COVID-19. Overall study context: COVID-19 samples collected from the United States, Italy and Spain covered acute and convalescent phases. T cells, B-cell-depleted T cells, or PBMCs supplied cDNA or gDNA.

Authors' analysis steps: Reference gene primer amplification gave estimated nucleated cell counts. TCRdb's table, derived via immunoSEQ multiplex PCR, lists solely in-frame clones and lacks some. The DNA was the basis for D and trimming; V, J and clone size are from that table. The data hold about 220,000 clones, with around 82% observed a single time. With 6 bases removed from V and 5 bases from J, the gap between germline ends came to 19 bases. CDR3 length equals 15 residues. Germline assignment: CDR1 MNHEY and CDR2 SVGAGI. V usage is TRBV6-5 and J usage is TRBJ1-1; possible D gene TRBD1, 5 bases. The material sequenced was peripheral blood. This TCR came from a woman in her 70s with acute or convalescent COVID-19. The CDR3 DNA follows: TGTGCCAGCAGCCGTCCCCAACGGGCAGGGACTGAAGCTTTCTTT. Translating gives CASSRPQRAGTEAFF.